Each of the 27 T cell receptor beta chains below was sequenced from the same sample in a study of cytomegalovirus exposure and HLA in healthy donors. Data came from immunoSEQ multiplex PCR; TCRdb stores just in-frame clones and leaves some out. Found here are about 220,000 clones, around nine tenths of them singletons; the top ten hold about 1%. Sequencing was done on a sample of PBMCs. The receptors derive from a woman aged 18 to 35 in good health and CMV-seronegative.

The CDR3 DNA sequence: TGTGCCAGCAGCCATAAAGGGACAGGGGACACAGATACGCAGTATTTT. This sequence encodes CASSHKGTGDTDTQYF. This chain joins TRBV5-4 and TRBJ2-3; 10 nucleotides align to TRBD1. The CDR3 contains 16 residues. With V trimmed by 4 bases and J by 2 bases, 7 bases remained unmatched. Germline CDR1 SGHNT, CDR2 YYREEE (reference sequence).

This chain uses TRBV5-1 with TRBJ1-5; the match to TRBD1 covers 7 bases. The junction had 8 bases not matched to a gene; V was cut back by 0 bases and J by 5 bases. CDR3 length: 16 residues. In germline, CDR1 is SGHRS, CDR2 YFSETQ. The CDR3 coding sequence is TGCGCCAGCAGCTTGGGGTATGGACAGGCCCATCAGCCCCAGCATTTT. Its protein product is CASSLGYGQAHQPQHF.

This chain connects TRBV10-3 to TRBJ1-5; 7 nucleotides line up with TRBD1. Germline values: CDR1 ENHRY, CDR2 SYGVKD. The CDR3 contains 14 residues. The junction had 7 bases not matched to a gene; V was cut back by 11 bases and J by 0 bases. The CDR3 DNA sequence: TGTGCCTCAAGGGGGCCCGATAGCAATCAGCCCCAGCATTTT. Its protein product is CASRGPDSNQPQHF.

This chain links TRBV7-6 with TRBJ1-1, with D possibly being TRBD1 (5 bases). Trimming shortened V by 2 bases and J by 1 base, and 17 bases separated the two germline ends. The germline gives CDR1 SGHVS, CDR2 FNYEAQ. The CDR3 extends over 17 amino acids. CDR3 bases: TGTGCCAGCAGCTTACTGCCCCCCGGGGGAACGAACACTGAAGCTTTCTTT. The encoded protein is CASSLLPPGGTNTEAFF.

The genes are TRBV7-9 and TRBJ1-6; 9 bases are shared with TRBD1. After removal of 2 bases from V and 7 bases from J, the junction contained 9 bases not matched to a gene. This CDR3 is built from 17 residues. The V gene's germline CDR1 is SEHNR and CDR2 FQNEAQ (reference sequence). CDR3 region: CASSLFRDRARNSPLHF. CDR3 nucleotides: TGTGCCAGCAGCTTATTCCGGGACAGGGCTCGAAATTCACCCCTCCACTTT.

The chain links TRBV5-4 to TRBJ1-5, with D unclear. Between the trimmed V and J ends, which lost 6 bases and 5 bases, there was a span of 12 bases. The CDR3 contains 13 residues. The germline gives CDR1 SGHNT, CDR2 YYREEE (reference sequence). The CDR3, as DNA: TGTGCCAGCATTCATCACCCAGATCAGCCCCAGCATTTT. Translated, it gives CASIHHPDQPQHF. The full variable domain, completed using reference TRBV5-4 and TRBJ1-5, is ETGVTQSPTHLIKTRGQQVTLRCSSQSGHNTVSWYQQALGQGPQFIFQYYREEENGRGNFPPRFSGLQFPNYSSELNVNALELDDSALYLCASIHHPDQPQHFGDGTRLSIL.

CDR3 sequence: CAWSVGLVNEQFF. For the CDR3, the DNA is TGTGCCTGGAGTGTAGGCCTAGTCAATGAGCAGTTCTTC. This chain uses TRBV30 with TRBJ2-1; unclear D gene. Trimming removed 0 bases from V and 6 bases from J, with 9 bases in between. The CDR3 has 13 amino acids. Germline V lookup: CDR1 GTSNPN, CDR2 SVGIG (reference sequence).

The V call is TRBV2, the J call TRBJ2-1, with 10 nucleotides matching TRBD2. The germline CDR1 and CDR2 sequences are SNHLY and FYNNEI. With V trimmed by 8 bases and J by 7 bases, 5 bases remained unmatched. The CDR3 loop spans 13 amino acids. CDR3 protein: CASGSSGRNEQFF. CDR3 bases: TGTGCCAGCGGATCTAGCGGGAGAAATGAGCAGTTCTTC. The whole variable domain, filled in from reference TRBV2 and TRBJ2-1, reads EPEVTQTPSHQVTQMGQEVILRCVPISNHLYFYWYRQILGQKVEFLVSFYNNEISEKSEIFDDQFSVERPDGSNFTLKIRSTKLEDSAMYFCASGSSGRNEQFFGPGTRLTVL.

The chain links TRBV2 to TRBJ2-1; 11 bases map to TRBD2. Germline trimming cut 6 bases from V and 0 bases from J; bases unmatched to any gene: 7. The CDR3 length is 17 residues. Germline assignment: CDR1 SNHLY and CDR2 FYNNEI. CDR3 sequence reads: CASRGLAGSSSYNEQFF. The CDR3 DNA sequence: TGTGCCAGCAGAGGACTAGCGGGTTCAAGCTCCTACAATGAGCAGTTCTTC.

The rearrangement joins TRBV5-6 to TRBJ2-1, with D possibly matching TRBD1 (6 bases). V was trimmed by 4 bases and J by 15 bases, leaving 17 bases between them. This CDR3 is 12 amino acids long. Germline CDR1 is SGHDT and CDR2 is YYEEEE. CDR3 DNA sequence: TGTGCCAGCAGCCCTGTATGGGGGCCTACGTTCTTC. It is translated as CASSPVWGPTFF.

The chain combines TRBV6-1 with TRBJ1-3; maybe TRBD1 (5 bases). The germline CDR1 and CDR2 sequences are MNHNS and SASEGT. Trimming pared 5 bases from V and 11 bases from J, leaving 13 bases between. The CDR3 sequence is 12 residues long. This CDR3 is CASSPGLAAIYF. In DNA form, the CDR3 reads TGTGCCAGCAGTCCAGGGCTCGCGGCCATATATTTT.

This clone was seen once. This chain links TRBV28 with TRBJ2-2; TRBD1 agrees at 9 bases. The CDR3 sequence is 15 residues long. Germline trimming cut 8 bases from V and 3 bases from J; bases unmatched to any gene: 7. Germline V lookup: CDR1 MDHEN, CDR2 SYDVKM. The CDR3 region is CASGYRGLYTGELFF. CDR3 sequence (DNA): TGTGCCAGCGGCTACAGGGGGCTCTACACCGGGGAGCTGTTTTTT.

V and J are TRBV9 and TRBJ2-7, with TRBD2 matching 9 bases. CDR3 length: 16 residues. The V segment lost 2 bases and the J segment 5 bases; nucleotides outside the gene matches: 11. Germline CDR1 SGDLS, CDR2 YYNGEE. The CDR3 DNA follows: TGTGCCAGCAGCGTCCAGGTAGCGGGAGAGAGGGACGAGCAGTACTTC. This gives the protein CASSVQVAGERDEQYF.

This chain links TRBV7-9 with TRBJ1-1, with D possibly TRBD1 on 6 matching bases. The V end lost 1 base, the J end lost 5 bases, and 20 bases lay between the germline ends. The CDR3 totals 17 residues. Germline V gene sequence: CDR1 SEHNR, CDR2 FQNEAQ (reference sequence). CDR3 nucleotides: TGTGCCAGCAGCTTAGACTCTCGAACCAGGGGTAGGACTGAAGCTTTCTTT. This sequence encodes CASSLDSRTRGRTEAFF.

The chain combines TRBV27 with TRBJ2-7; tentatively, D is TRBD2 (6 bases). Trimming stripped 5 bases from V and 4 bases from J, with 15 bases between. This CDR3 region has 14 residues. Looked up from germline, CDR1 is MNHEY and CDR2 is SMNVEV (reference sequence). The CDR3 sequence: CASSAGTPQYEQYF. In DNA, the CDR3 is TGTGCCAGCAGTGCCGGGACTCCCCAATACGAGCAGTACTTC.

The V call is TRBV15, the J call TRBJ1-1; the match to TRBD1 covers 8 bases. CDR1 and CDR2 (germline): LNHNV, YYDKDF (reference sequence). J lost 5 bases, V lost 3 bases, and 5 bases had no gene match. The CDR3 is 14 residues long. CDR3: CATSRDRVGTEAFF. CDR3 sequence (DNA): TGTGCCACCAGCAGGGACAGGGTGGGTACTGAAGCTTTCTTT.

The chain has TRBV6-5 and TRBJ1-5, with TRBD1 matching 9 bases. This CDR3 spans 14 amino acids. V lost 4 bases and J lost 7; bases outside the gene matches: 5. The germline V gene has CDR1 MNHEY and CDR2 SVGAGI. DNA of the CDR3: TGTGCCAGCAGTTCCGGGACAGGGTCCCAGCCCCAGCATTTT. This codes for CASSSGTGSQPQHF.

The chain recombines TRBV19 with TRBJ1-4; D call uncertain. Per germline, CDR1 LNHDA and CDR2 SQIVND (reference sequence). V dropped 0 bases and J dropped 8 bases, with 10 bases sitting between them. This CDR3 contains 14 residues. For the CDR3, the DNA is TGTGCCAGTAGTATAGATCCCCCGGGGGAAAAACTGTTTTTT. This sequence encodes CASSIDPPGEKLFF.

The chain is built from TRBV27 and TRBJ2-7; possible D gene TRBD2, 6 bases. Germline lookup yields CDR1 MNHEY and CDR2 SMNVEV (reference sequence). V lost 6 bases, J lost 5 bases, and 17 bases lay in between. The CDR3 is 14 residues long. DNA of the CDR3: TGTGCCAGCAGGAGATCTTGGGACTTCGACGAGCAGTACTTC. It yields the protein CASRRSWDFDEQYF.

This clone was recorded a few times. This chain joins TRBV6-1 and TRBJ1-1; unclear D gene. This CDR3 is 17 amino acids long. Germline lookup yields CDR1 MNHNS and CDR2 SASEGT. V lost 0 bases and J lost 10, with 24 bases in between. The CDR3 loop is CASSEAVPEQIWLGAFF. The CDR3 region has the DNA TGTGCCAGCAGTGAAGCCGTCCCAGAACAGATTTGGTTGGGAGCTTTCTTT.

This chain links TRBV18 with TRBJ2-3, with 13 bases fitting TRBD2. The CDR3 loop spans 19 amino acids. Germline V gene data show CDR1 as KGHSH and CDR2 as LQKENI. V was pared by 3 bases and J by 2 bases, with 11 bases of the junction left unmatched. CDR3 sequence (DNA): TGTGCCAGCTCACCGGCAGGGTTGGGACTAGCGGGATCCACAGATACGCAGTATTTT. This sequence encodes CASSPAGLGLAGSTDTQYF.

The chain uses TRBV6-5 and TRBJ1-2, with 9 nucleotides matching TRBD1. V was pared by 6 bases and J by 14 bases, with 16 bases of the junction left unmatched. CDR1 MNHEY and CDR2 SVGAGI come from the germline V gene. The CDR3 extends over 14 amino acids. CDR3 bases: TGTGCCAGCAGAAGAAAAACAGGGGGCGGGCCCGGGACCTTC. Its protein product is CASRRKTGGGPGTF.

J is TRBJ1-6 and V is TRBV4-1; 8 bases line up with TRBD1. The CDR3 extends over 16 amino acids. Germline loops: CDR1 MGHRA, CDR2 YSYEKL. J gave up 5 bases and V 4 bases, and 7 bases lay outside the gene matches. DNA of the CDR3: TGCGCCAGCAGCCGGAATGGACAGGGAGATAATTCACCCCTCCACTTT. This sequence encodes CASSRNGQGDNSPLHF.

This chain connects TRBV30 to TRBJ2-6; D is unclear. The CDR3 totals 13 residues. V was trimmed by 5 bases and J by 2 bases, leaving 7 bases between them. Germline loops: CDR1 GTSNPN, CDR2 SVGIG (reference sequence). The CDR3 protein is CAWRGPGANVLTF. The CDR3, as DNA: TGTGCCTGGCGAGGTCCTGGGGCCAACGTCCTGACTTTC.

CDR3 amino acids: CASTKSSGTGADTQYF. In DNA, the CDR3 is TGTGCCAGCACGAAGTCCTCCGGGACAGGGGCAGATACGCAGTATTTT. This chain joins TRBV27 and TRBJ2-3; 10 bases are a match to TRBD1. V was clipped by 7 bases and J by 4 bases; unmatched bases: 11. The V gene's germline CDR1 is MNHEY and CDR2 SMNVEV (reference sequence). CDR3 size: 16 residues.

The table lists this clone with a few counts. This chain links TRBV7-7 with TRBJ2-7; unclear D gene. Trimming took off 6 bases at V and 4 bases at J, with 4 bases between the two ends. Germline CDR1 reads SSHAT; CDR2 reads FNYEAQ (reference sequence). The CDR3 runs to 10 residues. Here the CDR3 reads CASRSYEQYF. The CDR3, as DNA: TGTGCCAGCAGATCTTACGAGCAGTACTTC.

This clone came up once. The V and J genes are TRBV27 and TRBJ2-2, with D maybe TRBD2 (6 bases). CDR3 size: 15 residues. Germline CDR1 and CDR2: MNHEY and SMNVEV (reference sequence). V was shortened by 3 bases and J by 6 bases, with 14 bases between the two germline ends. The chain's CDR3 is CASSFRGRSAGELFF. CDR3 coding DNA: TGTGCCAGCAGTTTCCGGGGGAGGAGCGCCGGGGAGCTGTTTTTT.